This T cell receptor beta chain emerged from a study of OX40 agonist ivuxolimab in advanced cancers. As to this clone: Its antigen is currently unknown.

The CDR3 is 14 residues long. Germline lookup yields CDR1 SGHNT and CDR2 YYREEE (reference sequence). Trimming left V 2 bases short and J 2 bases short, with 8 bases between. Here immunoSEQ multiplex PCR was the method, and the copy in TCRdb shows in-frame clones only, minus some. The table includes 70,000 to 90,000 clones, about 85% detected once. Study-level points and caveats: The work left the antigen specificity of expanded peripheral T cells undetermined.

The source is an adult with an advanced solid tumor such as melanoma, head and neck, liver or kidney cancer. Source: CD4+ or CD8+ T cells sorted from blood, taken in a trial of the OX40 agonist ivuxolimab. V gene TRBV5-4 combines with J gene TRBJ2-1, with D perhaps given as TRBD1 or TRBD2 (5 bases each). The CDR3 nucleotides are TGTGCCAGCAGCTTCCAGGGACCCTACAATGAGCAGTTCTTC. It specifies CASSFQGPYNEQFF.